These 31 T cell receptor beta chains were sequenced from one sample in a study of quantifying T cell responses using KT2 cells (dated by TCRdb to the late 2010s). Turning to the overall study: RNA was DNase-treated and reverse transcribed with TCR alpha and beta constant-region primers, mostly using SuperScript III.

The library was obtained by UMI-ligation and nested PCR. This sample was sequenced with an Illumina MiSeq. T4 RNA ligase 1 was used to ligate a single-stranded oligonucleotide containing the Illumina SP2 sequence and a UMI to the 3' end of the cDNA. PCR1 used about 4 cycles (98 degrees C 15 s, 69 degrees C 30 s, 72 degrees C 40 s), and the beta primer was an equimolar mix of RC1.1 and RC1.2 that covered TRBC1 and TRBC2. TCRdb trimmed the raw reads at Q25, called clones with MiXCR and kept productive beta chains. Rows with a matching CDR3 protein are joined into one entry that keeps the most common DNA and genes. The sample yields around 30,000 distinct CDR3 sequences; 10% were counted once. The ten largest account for roughly 9% of the sample. Material for sequencing was PBMCs spiked with cells of the T cell clone KT2. The receptors here all came from a human donor.

The chain combines TRBV12-3 or TRBV12-4 with TRBJ2-7; D remains unclear. This CDR3 has 15 residues. The ends were cut back, 6 bases at V and 0 bases at J, with 15 bases in the middle. In DNA, the CDR3 is TGTGCCAGCAGCCTAAGGGTAACAAGCTCCTACGAGCAGTACTTC. This sequence encodes CASSLRVTSSYEQYF.

The count of this clonotype is one. CDR3 amino acids: CASSGQGMWPQHF. CDR3 coding DNA: TGTGCCAGTAGTGGGCAGGGGATGTGGCCCCAGCATTTT. The V call is TRBV19, the J call TRBJ1-5, with D perhaps TRBD1 (6 bases). The V gene's germline CDR1 is LNHDA and CDR2 SQIVND (reference sequence). The CDR3 runs to 13 residues. V shed 5 bases and J shed 9 bases, with 14 bases lying between them.

By proportion, this clonotype is medium-sized. This chain connects TRBV29-1 to TRBJ2-3; 8 bases are shared with TRBD2. The CDR3 extends over 15 amino acids. After removal of 3 bases from V and 0 bases from J, the junction contained 5 bases not matched to a gene. Germline V lookup: CDR1 SQVTM, CDR2 ANQGSEA. The CDR3 loop reads CSVEGSGVSTDTQYF. The CDR3 nucleotides read TGCAGCGTTGAGGGTAGCGGGGTGAGCACAGATACGCAGTATTTT.

J is TRBJ2-1 and V is TRBV7-2, with 7 positions matching TRBD2. Germline V lookup: CDR1 SGHTA, CDR2 FQGNSA. The CDR3 is 15 amino acids. The ends lost 3 bases at V and 3 bases at J; junction bases unmatched: 5. In DNA form, the CDR3 reads TGTGCCAGCAGCTTGAAGCCTAGCGGCTACAATGAGCAGTTCTTC. This sequence encodes CASSLKPSGYNEQFF.

This clonotype showed up just a few times. V and J are TRBV7-3 and TRBJ1-1, with no clear D. Germline V lookup: CDR1 SGHTA, CDR2 FQGTGA. Trimming pared 1 base from V and 2 bases from J, leaving 8 bases between. The CDR3 has 14 amino acids. The CDR3 here is CASSLNGRNTEAFF. CDR3 DNA sequence: TGTGCCAGCAGCTTAAATGGCAGAAACACTGAAGCTTTCTTT. Together with reference TRBV7-3 and TRBJ1-1, the CDR3 gives the full variable domain: GAGVSQTPSNKVTEKGKYVELRCDPISGHTALYWYRQSLGQGPEFLIYFQGTGAADDSGLPNDRFFAVRPEGSVSTLKIQRTERGDSAVYLCASSLNGRNTEAFFGQGTRLTVV.

The chain recombines TRBV29-1 with TRBJ2-5, with TRBD1 identical over 7 bases. V was clipped by 4 bases and J by 1 base; unmatched bases: 3. Germline V gene lookup returns CDR1 SQVTM and CDR2 ANQGSEA. The CDR3 has 13 residues. The CDR3 region is CSVARQGQETQYF. CDR3 coding DNA: TGCAGCGTTGCTAGACAGGGCCAAGAGACCCAGTACTTC.

DNA for the CDR3: TGTGCCACCAGTGAGGGGAGCGGGAGAGTGAACAATGAGCAGTTCTTC. As protein: CATSEGSGRVNNEQFF. This chain uses TRBV24-1 with TRBJ2-1; 8 nucleotides agree with TRBD2. Germline lookup yields CDR1 KGHDR and CDR2 SFDVKD. V shed 4 bases and J 5 bases; nucleotides not matched to a gene: 9. The CDR3 has 16 residues.

The chain has TRBV27 and TRBJ2-2; TRBD1 matches at 10 bases. Losses at the gene ends were 6 bases for V and 6 bases for J; bases not matched to a gene: 10. CDR3 length equals 16 residues. Germline V gene lookup returns CDR1 MNHEY and CDR2 SMNVEV (reference sequence). CDR3 in amino acids: CASSSGTGDSAGELFF. In DNA, the CDR3 is TGTGCCAGCAGCTCCGGGACAGGGGATAGCGCCGGGGAGCTGTTTTTT.

At least ten counts were recorded for this clonotype. The chain joins TRBV28 to TRBJ1-1, with D unclear. V shed 5 bases and J shed 2 bases, with 24 bases lying between them. CDR1 MDHEN and CDR2 SYDVKM come from the germline V gene. The CDR3 is made up of 18 amino acids. For the CDR3, the DNA is TGTGCCAGCAGTCCCAACACATGGCAAGAAAGGTCCAACACTGAAGCTTTCTTT. Protein sequence: CASSPNTWQERSNTEAFF.

The chain links TRBV11-3 to TRBJ2-1; D possibly corresponds to TRBD2 (6 bases). This CDR3 spans 13 amino acids. V was cut by 5 bases and J by 10 bases, with 15 bases left in between. CDR1 is SGHNT and CDR2 is YENEEA in the germline V gene. DNA for the CDR3: TGTGCCAGCAGCCTTACTAGGGCGGGGGAGCAGTTCTTC. As protein: CASSLTRAGEQFF.

This clonotype was found a few times. The chain couples TRBV19 to TRBJ2-1; the match to TRBD2 covers 14 bases. CDR1 and CDR2 from the germline V gene are LNHDA and SQIVND (reference sequence). This CDR3 spans 18 amino acids. V lost 6 bases to trimming and J lost 0 bases; unmatched junction nucleotides: 7. CDR3 DNA: TGTGCCAGTAGCCTGGGACTAGCGGGAGTCACCTCCTACAATGAGCAGTTCTTC. It is translated as CASSLGLAGVTSYNEQFF.

This clonotype showed up many times. The chain couples TRBV7-9 to TRBJ1-1, with 7 bases that match TRBD1. J lost 3 bases, V lost 6 bases, and 13 bases had no gene match. The germline V gene has CDR1 SEHNR and CDR2 FQNEAQ (reference sequence). The CDR3 contains 16 residues. As DNA, the CDR3 is TGTGCCAGCAGACCCGGGACAGCGACTCTGGACACTGAAGCTTTCTTT. This gives the protein CASRPGTATLDTEAFF.

The sample holds many counts of this clonotype. The J gene is TRBJ2-1, the V gene TRBV4-2, with D possibly being TRBD2 (5 bases). V was clipped by 0 bases and J by 6 bases, with 12 bases between them. Germline loops: CDR1 LGHNA, CDR2 YNFKEQ. CDR3 size: 15 residues. CDR3 amino acids: CASSQDWRPANEQFF. The CDR3 nucleotides read TGTGCCAGCAGCCAAGATTGGAGGCCGGCCAATGAGCAGTTCTTC.

At least ten counts were recorded for this clonotype. The V gene is TRBV20-1, the J gene TRBJ2-7; 7 bases fit TRBD2. Germline V gene lookup returns CDR1 DFQATT and CDR2 SNEGSKA (reference sequence). Unmatched junction bases numbered 9, after V lost 4 bases and J lost 3 bases. The CDR3 consists of 14 residues. The CDR3 region is CSANLAASIYEQYF. The CDR3 nucleotides read TGCAGTGCTAACCTAGCGGCGTCAATCTACGAGCAGTACTTC.

V and J are TRBV7-2 and TRBJ2-1, with TRBD2 matching over 7 bases. J lost 5 bases, V lost 5 bases, and 9 bases had no gene match. Germline assignment: CDR1 SGHTA and CDR2 FQGNSA. The CDR3 is 15 amino acids. The CDR3 sequence is CASSPLELADNEQFF. The CDR3 DNA reads TGTGCCAGCAGCCCCCTGGAGCTAGCGGACAATGAGCAGTTCTTC.

This chain links TRBV6-2 or TRBV6-3 with TRBJ2-2, with 10 positions matching TRBD2. The J segment lost 0 bases and the V segment lost 5 bases, leaving 6 bases of the junction unmatched. The CDR3 is 17 amino acids. Per the germline V gene, CDR1 is MNHEY and CDR2 is SVGEGT. The CDR3 spells CASSIDSGRTNTGELFF. The CDR3 region has the DNA TGTGCCAGCAGTATAGATAGCGGGAGGACGAACACCGGGGAGCTGTTTTTT.

The chain has TRBV29-1 and TRBJ1-2, with 7 bases aligning to TRBD1. The CDR3 runs 13 residues. Germline loops: CDR1 SQVTM, CDR2 ANQGSEA. The V and J ends lost 2 bases and 4 bases, in that order; junction bases with no gene match: 4. CDR3 amino acids: CSVERDSLYGYTF. Written as DNA, the CDR3 is TGCAGCGTTGAACGGGACAGCCTCTATGGCTACACCTTC.

This clonotype has a count of ten or more. The gene calls are TRBV6-2 or TRBV6-3 and TRBJ1-6, with TRBD1 matching over 9 bases. From germline, CDR1 is MNHEY and CDR2 SVGEGT. V was pared by 5 bases and J by 10 bases, with 9 bases of the junction left unmatched. There are 15 residues in the CDR3. The CDR3, as DNA: TGTGCCAGCAGTCACCATCGACAGGGGGAGTCACCCCTCCACTTT. It encodes CASSHHRQGESPLHF.

This clonotype was seen a few times. This chain uses TRBV6-1 with TRBJ2-1, with 10 bases matching TRBD2. Per germline, CDR1 MNHNS and CDR2 SASEGT. The length of the CDR3 is 11 residues. V was clipped by 3 bases and J by 14 bases; unmatched bases: 1. CDR3 region: CASSESGGEFF. The CDR3 DNA is TGTGCCAGCAGTGAGAGCGGGGGGGAGTTCTTC.

In this sample, this clonotype turned up a few times. The chain joins TRBV6-5 to TRBJ2-1; D not resolved. Germline V gene lookup returns CDR1 MNHEY and CDR2 SVGAGI. Deletions cut 0 bases from V and 1 base from J, with 7 bases between. The CDR3 totals 15 residues. The DNA for the CDR3 is TGTGCCAGCAGTTACTCCGGTATTTCCTACAATGAGCAGTTCTTC. Encoded protein: CASSYSGISYNEQFF.

Turning to this clonotype: This may stem from a read error, because a much larger clone lies one nucleotide away. V is TRBV6-4 and J is TRBJ1-1; D gene unclear. The germline gives CDR1 MRHNA, CDR2 SNTAGT. The CDR3 covers 13 residues. CDR3 DNA sequence: TGTACCAGCAGTGCTTCTGTGAACACTGAAGCTTTCTTT. It codes for CTSSASVNTEAFF.

This clonotype was recorded a few times. J is TRBJ2-5 and V is TRBV5-6; 13 nucleotides agree with TRBD2. J lost 1 base, V lost 5 bases, and 11 bases had no gene match. The CDR3 is 18 residues long. Per the germline V gene, CDR1 is SGHDT and CDR2 is YYEEEE. The CDR3 spells CASRSAGTSGIIQETQYF. Written as DNA, the CDR3 is TGTGCCAGCAGGAGTGCCGGGACTAGCGGGATTATCCAAGAGACCCAGTACTTC.

The table lists this clonotype with a few counts. This chain uses TRBV6-5 with TRBJ2-5, with D possibly being TRBD2 (7 bases). The CDR3 has 14 amino acids. Germline V CDR1 and CDR2: MNHEY, SVGAGI. V was pared by 6 bases and J by 4 bases, with 15 bases between. CDR3 coding DNA: TGTGCCAGCAGCAGGGGCGGGGGCCCAGAGACCCAGTACTTC. It specifies CASSRGGGPETQYF.

This clonotype was detected a few times. The chain is built from TRBV7-2 and TRBJ2-1; the match to TRBD2 covers 8 bases. CDR1 is SGHTA and CDR2 is FQGNSA in the germline V gene. The CDR3 sequence is 14 residues long. Losses at the gene ends were 5 bases for V and 4 bases for J; bases not matched to a gene: 4. The CDR3 coding sequence is TGTGCCAGCAGCCCTGAGCGGGGGTACAATGAGCAGTTCTTC. This encodes CASSPERGYNEQFF.

The J gene is TRBJ2-1, the V gene TRBV12-3 or TRBV12-4, with no clear D. CDR3 length: 16 amino acids. The V and J ends lost 3 bases and 8 bases respectively, with 20 bases between them. CDR3 residues: CASSFSPAFSLDEQFF. In DNA, the CDR3 is TGTGCCAGCAGTTTTTCCCCGGCTTTTTCCCTCGATGAGCAGTTCTTC.

This clonotype showed up just a few times. The chain recombines TRBV12-3 or TRBV12-4 with TRBJ1-4; the D is unclear. The CDR3 has 13 residues. Between the trimmed V and J ends, which lost 8 bases and 7 bases, there was a span of 14 bases. The CDR3 DNA reads TGTGCCAGCGGTGGCGGGTCTTCTGAAAAACTGTTTTTT. Translating gives CASGGGSSEKLFF.

This clonotype was found a few times. The chain recombines TRBV6-2 or TRBV6-3 with TRBJ2-1; D tentatively reads TRBD1 or TRBD2 (7 bases each). The germline V gene encodes CDR1 MNHEY and CDR2 SVGEGT. V was clipped by 5 bases and J by 2 bases, with 16 bases between them. CDR3 size: 16 residues. The CDR3 nucleotides read TGTGCCAGCAGTCCCGACAGGGAGGGAACCTACAATGAGCAGTTCTTC. Protein: CASSPDREGTYNEQFF.

This clonotype was observed many times. The chain combines TRBV6-5 with TRBJ1-2; 7 bases line up with TRBD1. In germline, CDR1 is MNHEY, CDR2 SVGAGI. The CDR3 has 14 residues. Germline trimming cut 7 bases from V and 4 bases from J; bases unmatched to any gene: 9. CDR3 amino acids: CASTEGAHGYGYTF. The CDR3 DNA reads TGTGCCAGCACGGAGGGGGCGCATGGCTATGGCTACACCTTC.

Many counts were recorded for this clonotype. The V call is TRBV30, the J call TRBJ1-1; the D is unclear. The CDR3 totals 15 residues. Germline loops: CDR1 GTSNPN, CDR2 SVGIG (reference sequence). V was clipped by 5 bases and J by 0 bases, with 16 bases between them. The CDR3 loop is CAWATKKTMNTEAFF. In DNA, the CDR3 is TGTGCCTGGGCCACAAAAAAAACCATGAACACTGAAGCTTTCTTT.

The chain recombines TRBV29-1 with TRBJ2-3; TRBD1 aligns across 10 bases. CDR1 is SQVTM, CDR2 ANQGSEA, per germline. V trimming: 3 bases; J trimming: 3 bases; junction bases outside the gene matches: 15. CDR3 size: 18 residues. Here the CDR3 DNA reads TGCAGCGTTGACGGGACAGGGGATTTTAAGATGGCGACAGATACGCAGTATTTT. This sequence encodes CSVDGTGDFKMATDTQYF.

The chain combines TRBV5-1 with TRBJ1-5; 7 positions agree with TRBD1. V shed 3 bases, J shed 6 bases, and the junction held 9 bases outside the gene matches. The CDR3 loop spans 15 amino acids. Germline lookup yields CDR1 SGHRS and CDR2 YFSETQ. The CDR3, as DNA: TGCGCCAGCAGCTCCCAGGGGGGGGCGGGTCAGCCCCAGCATTTT. Translation gives CASSSQGGAGQPQHF.